This TCR beta chain was sequenced in a study of blood T cell repertoires in COVID-19. Profiling relied on immunoSEQ multiplex PCR, and the TCRdb table lists in-frame clones only, not all of them. The sample includes around 180,000 clones, 85% to 90% of them seen just once. Participant-reported clinical history was the basis for cohort assignment. V was trimmed by 6 bases and J by 4 bases, leaving 11 bases between them. The CDR3 runs 13 residues. Germline V lookup: CDR1 SEHNR, CDR2 FQNEAQ (reference sequence). Sequencing used PBMCs or T cells enriched from blood (not recorded which). The rearrangement joins TRBV7-9 to TRBJ2-3; D is uncertain. This receptor was identified in a middle-aged woman with acute COVID-19. CDR3 nucleotide sequence: TGTGCCAGCAGGGGTCGGGTCGCAGATACGCAGTATTTT. It translates to CASRGRVADTQYF. Full variable domain (outside the CDR3, taken from reference TRBV7-9 and TRBJ2-3): DTGVSQNPRHKITKRGQNVTFRCDPISEHNRLYWYRQTLGQGPEFLTYFQNEAQLEKSRLLSDRFSAERPKGSFSTLEIQRTEQGDSAMYLCASRGRVADTQYFGPGTRLTVL.